A selection of T cell receptor beta chains follows, all from one sample in a study of cytomegalovirus exposure and HLA in healthy donors. Only in-frame clones appear in the TCRdb table, and some are missing; sequencing was by immunoSEQ multiplex PCR. In the table there are roughly 150,000 clones, approximately 80% of which are singletons. Sequences were obtained from PBMCs. Receptors were obtained from a male donor in good health and CMV-seronegative. CDR3s include the opening cysteine and the closing phenylalanine or tryptophan. The D gene is left open where the match is weak. Size tells how often a clone was seen (once, few, many) or the class of an expanded clone, and some rows leave it out.

v_gene,d_gene,len,abundance,j_gene,CDR3aa,CDR3nt
TRBV7-2,TRBD2,16,once,TRBJ2-1,CASSLPGGGYYNEQFF,TGTGCCAGCAGCCTGCCCGGGGGGGGATATTACAATGAGCAGTTCTTC
TRBV9,-,13,once,TRBJ2-3,CASSVSRLDTQYF,TGTGCCAGCAGCGTAAGCCGGTTGGATACGCAGTATTTT
TRBV30,TRBD2,14,-,TRBJ2-7,CAWTALADQYEQYF,TGTGCCTGGACCGCTCTAGCGGACCAATACGAGCAGTACTTC
TRBV4-3,TRBD1,15,-,TRBJ2-7,CASSHGTGGAYEQYF,TGCGCCAGCAGCCACGGGACAGGGGGGGCCTACGAGCAGTACTTC
TRBV6-1,-,13,-,TRBJ2-7,CASSQVSVEVRYF,TGTGCCAGCAGCCAAGTTAGCGTGGAGGTCCGGTACTTC
TRBV11-3,TRBD2,16,-,TRBJ2-2,CASSPLAGVGTGELFF,TGTGCCAGCAGCCCACTAGCGGGAGTGGGCACCGGGGAGCTGTTTTTT
TRBV5-1,-,11,-,TRBJ1-1,CASSHGTEAFF,TGCGCCAGCAGCCACGGGACTGAAGCTTTCTTT
TRBV7-6,TRBD2,16,-,TRBJ2-7,CASSLDPSGSSYEQYF,TGTGCCAGCAGCTTAGATCCGAGCGGGAGCTCCTACGAGCAGTACTTC
TRBV14,TRBD1,17,-,TRBJ2-5,CASSHRTGVWIQETQYF,TGTGCCAGCAGCCATCGGACAGGGGTATGGATCCAAGAGACCCAGTACTTC
TRBV5-4,-,13,-,TRBJ1-2,CASSPIQVSGYTF,TGTGCCAGCAGCCCCATACAGGTTTCAGGCTACACCTTC
TRBV27,-,13,-,TRBJ2-1,CASSVDSYNEQFF,TGTGCCAGCAGCGTAGATTCCTACAATGAGCAGTTCTTC
TRBV7-6,-,15,-,TRBJ1-1,CASSLRGGSNTEAFF,TGTGCCAGCAGCTTGAGAGGGGGTTCGAACACTGAAGCTTTCTTT
TRBV4-2,-,14,-,TRBJ2-2,CASNQDELLGELFF,TGTGCCAGCAACCAAGACGAACTCCTCGGGGAGCTGTTTTTT
TRBV27,TRBD2,15,-,TRBJ2-7,CASSLAGGIGFEQYF,TGTGCCAGCAGTCTAGCGGGAGGCATAGGTTTCGAGCAGTACTTC
TRBV19,-,14,-,TRBJ2-7,CASRAQQGPYEQYF,TGTGCCAGTCGCGCCCAACAGGGACCCTACGAGCAGTACTTC
TRBV29-1,TRBD2,15,-,TRBJ2-3,CSVRDLAGGSDTQYF,TGCAGCGTTAGGGACCTAGCGGGAGGATCAGATACGCAGTATTTT
TRBV7-6,-,14,-,TRBJ2-7,CASSLVGEAYEQYF,TGTGCCAGCAGCTTAGTAGGGGAGGCCTACGAGCAGTACTTC
TRBV19,-,13,many,TRBJ2-1,CASSTFPRGEQFF,TGTGCCAGTAGTACGTTCCCCCGGGGTGAGCAGTTCTTC
TRBV9,TRBD1,17,-,TRBJ2-1,CASSTRADRGYSNEQFF,TGTGCCAGCAGCACCCGTGCGGACAGGGGGTACAGCAATGAGCAGTTCTTC
TRBV9,-,13,-,TRBJ2-5,CASSPSDKVTQYF,TGTGCCAGCAGCCCGTCAGATAAAGTGACCCAGTACTTC
TRBV27,TRBD2,13,-,TRBJ2-7,CASSYGLAYEQYF,TGTGCCAGCAGCTACGGACTAGCCTACGAGCAGTACTTC
TRBV4-3,-,17,-,TRBJ2-3,CASSQDGGAGELDTQYF,TGCGCCAGCAGCCAAGATGGAGGGGCAGGTGAACTCGATACGCAGTATTTT
TRBV27,-,14,-,TRBJ2-5,CASSLRIRGETQYF,TGTGCCAGCAGTTTAAGGATCCGGGGAGAGACCCAGTACTTC
TRBV27,-,15,-,TRBJ1-5,CASSATVGGWQPQHF,TGTGCCAGCAGCGCAACGGTGGGGGGTTGGCAGCCCCAGCATTTT
TRBV13,-,13,-,TRBJ2-5,CASSYSSQETQYF,TGTGCCAGCAGCTATTCGAGCCAAGAGACCCAGTACTTC
TRBV9,-,14,-,TRBJ2-1,CASSPNGVVDEQFF,TGTGCCAGCAGCCCTAACGGAGTGGTCGATGAGCAGTTCTTC
TRBV18,-,13,-,TRBJ2-3,CASSSGLTDTQYF,TGTGCCAGCTCAAGCGGCCTCACAGATACGCAGTATTTT
TRBV5-1,TRBD1,14,once,TRBJ1-1,CASSAGQLNTEAFF,TGCGCCAGCAGCGCGGGACAGCTGAACACTGAAGCTTTCTTT
TRBV20-1,-,8,-,TRBJ2-5,CSAKPQYF,TGCAGTGCTAAGCCCCAGTACTTC
TRBV5-1,-,13,-,TRBJ2-7,CASSFGSFYEQYF,TGCGCCAGCAGCTTCGGGAGTTTCTACGAGCAGTACTTC
TRBV7-9,-,13,few,TRBJ2-7,CASSPPRDSEQYF,TGTGCCAGCAGCCCCCCAAGGGACTCCGAGCAGTACTTC
TRBV9,-,14,-,TRBJ2-3,CASSVLSDTDTQYF,TGTGCCAGCAGCGTTTTATCAGACACAGATACGCAGTATTTT